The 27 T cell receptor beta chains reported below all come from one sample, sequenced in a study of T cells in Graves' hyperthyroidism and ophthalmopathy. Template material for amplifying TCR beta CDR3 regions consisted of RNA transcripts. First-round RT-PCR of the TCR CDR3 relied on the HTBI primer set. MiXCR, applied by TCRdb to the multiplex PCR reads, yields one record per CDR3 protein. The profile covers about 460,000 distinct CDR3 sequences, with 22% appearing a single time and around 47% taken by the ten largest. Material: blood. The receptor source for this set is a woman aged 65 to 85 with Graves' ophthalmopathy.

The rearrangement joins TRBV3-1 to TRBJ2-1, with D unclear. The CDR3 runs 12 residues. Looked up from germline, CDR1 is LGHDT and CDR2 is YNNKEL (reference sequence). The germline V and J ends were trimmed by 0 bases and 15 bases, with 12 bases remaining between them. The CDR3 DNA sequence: TGTGCCAGCAGCCAAGAACAATCCGCGTGGTTCTTC. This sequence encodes CASSQEQSAWFF.

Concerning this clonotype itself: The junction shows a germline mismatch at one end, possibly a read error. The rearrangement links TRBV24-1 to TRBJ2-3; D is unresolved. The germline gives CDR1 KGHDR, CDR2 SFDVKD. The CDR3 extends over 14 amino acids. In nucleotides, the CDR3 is TGTGCCACCAGTGACCGCGCCACCACAGATACGCGGTATTTT. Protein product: CATSDRATTDTRYF.

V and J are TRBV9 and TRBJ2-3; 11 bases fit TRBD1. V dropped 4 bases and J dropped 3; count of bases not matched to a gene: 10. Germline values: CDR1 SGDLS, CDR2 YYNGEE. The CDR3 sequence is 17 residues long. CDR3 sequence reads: CASSSRRGQGGTDTQYF. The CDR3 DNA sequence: TGTGCCAGCAGCTCCCGCAGGGGACAGGGGGGGACAGATACGCAGTATTTT.

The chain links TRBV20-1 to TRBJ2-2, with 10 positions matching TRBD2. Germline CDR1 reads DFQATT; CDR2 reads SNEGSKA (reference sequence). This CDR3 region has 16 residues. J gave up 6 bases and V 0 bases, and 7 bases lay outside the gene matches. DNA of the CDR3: TGCAGTGCTAGAGATTGGCTAGCGGGAGATGCCGGGGAGCTGTTTTTT. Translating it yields CSARDWLAGDAGELFF.

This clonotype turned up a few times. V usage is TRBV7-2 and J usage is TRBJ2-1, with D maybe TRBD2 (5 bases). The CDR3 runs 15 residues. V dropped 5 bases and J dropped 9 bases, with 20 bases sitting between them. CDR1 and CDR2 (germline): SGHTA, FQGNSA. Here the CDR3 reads CASSARWGATVEQFF. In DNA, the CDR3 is TGTGCCAGCAGCGCGAGGTGGGGAGCGACCGTTGAGCAGTTCTTC.

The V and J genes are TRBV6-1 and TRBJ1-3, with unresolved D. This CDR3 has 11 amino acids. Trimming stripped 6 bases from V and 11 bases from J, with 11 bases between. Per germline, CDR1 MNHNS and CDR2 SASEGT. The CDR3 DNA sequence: TGTGCCAGCAGATCCTTAAAGGCCATATATTTT. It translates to CASRSLKAIYF.

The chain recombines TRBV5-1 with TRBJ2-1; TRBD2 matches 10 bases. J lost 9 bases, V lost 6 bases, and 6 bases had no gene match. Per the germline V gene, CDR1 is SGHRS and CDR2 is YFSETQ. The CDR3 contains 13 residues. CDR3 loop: CASTVSGRGEQFF. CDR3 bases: TGCGCCAGCACGGTGAGCGGGAGGGGTGAGCAGTTCTTC. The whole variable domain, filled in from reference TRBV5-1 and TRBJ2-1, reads KAGVTQTPRYLIKTRGQQVTLSCSPISGHRSVSWYQQTPGQGLQFLFEYFSETQRNKGNFPGRFSGRQFSNSRSEMNVSTLELGDSALYLCASTVSGRGEQFFGPGTRLTVL.

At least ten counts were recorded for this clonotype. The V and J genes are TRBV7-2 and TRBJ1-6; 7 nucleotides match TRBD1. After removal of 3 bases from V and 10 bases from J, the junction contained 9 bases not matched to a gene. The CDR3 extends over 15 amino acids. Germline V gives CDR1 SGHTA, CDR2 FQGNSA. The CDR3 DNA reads TGTGCCAGCAGCTTTTCCAGGGGGAATGGATCACCCCTCCACTTT. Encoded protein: CASSFSRGNGSPLHF.

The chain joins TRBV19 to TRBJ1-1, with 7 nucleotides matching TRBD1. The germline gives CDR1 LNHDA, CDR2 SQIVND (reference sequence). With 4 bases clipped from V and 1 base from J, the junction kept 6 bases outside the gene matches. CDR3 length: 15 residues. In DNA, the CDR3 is TGTGCCAGTAGTACTTCGGGACAGCCGAACACTGAAGCTTTCTTT. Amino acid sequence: CASSTSGQPNTEAFF.

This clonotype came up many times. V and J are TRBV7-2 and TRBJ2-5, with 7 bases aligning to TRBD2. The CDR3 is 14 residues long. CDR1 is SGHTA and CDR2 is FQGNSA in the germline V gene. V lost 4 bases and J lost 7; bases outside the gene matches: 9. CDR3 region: CASSSNGGGVTQYF. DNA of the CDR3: TGTGCCAGCAGCTCAAATGGGGGAGGGGTGACCCAGTACTTC.

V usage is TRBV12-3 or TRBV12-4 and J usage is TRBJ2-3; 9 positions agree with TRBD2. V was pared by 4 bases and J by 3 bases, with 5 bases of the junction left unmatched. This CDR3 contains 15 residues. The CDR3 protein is CASSSSGITTDTQYF. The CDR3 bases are TGTGCCAGCAGTTCTAGCGGGATTACGACAGATACGCAGTATTTT.

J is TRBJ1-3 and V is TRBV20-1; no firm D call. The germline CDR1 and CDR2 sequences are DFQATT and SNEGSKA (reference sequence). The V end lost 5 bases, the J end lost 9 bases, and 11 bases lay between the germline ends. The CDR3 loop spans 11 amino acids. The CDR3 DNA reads TGCAGTGCTTCCCGGGGTGGCACCATATATTTT. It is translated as CSASRGGTIYF.

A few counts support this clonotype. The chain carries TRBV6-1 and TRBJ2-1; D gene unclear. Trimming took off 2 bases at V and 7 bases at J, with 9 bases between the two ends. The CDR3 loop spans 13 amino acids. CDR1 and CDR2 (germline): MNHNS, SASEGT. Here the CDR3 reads CASSERVANEQFF. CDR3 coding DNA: TGTGCCAGCAGTGAAAGGGTGGCAAATGAGCAGTTCTTC.

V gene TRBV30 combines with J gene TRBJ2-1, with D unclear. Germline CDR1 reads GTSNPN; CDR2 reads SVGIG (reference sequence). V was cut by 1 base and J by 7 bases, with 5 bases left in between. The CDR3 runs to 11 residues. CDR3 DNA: TGTGCCTGGAGTGAATTGAATGAGCAGTTCTTC. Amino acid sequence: CAWSELNEQFF.

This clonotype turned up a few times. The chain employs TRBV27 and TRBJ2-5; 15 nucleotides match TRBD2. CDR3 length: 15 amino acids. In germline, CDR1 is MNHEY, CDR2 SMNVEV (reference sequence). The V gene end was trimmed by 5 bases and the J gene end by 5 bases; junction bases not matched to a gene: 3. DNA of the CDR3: TGTGCCAGCAGTGGGACTAGCGGGAGGCCGGAGACCCAGTACTTC. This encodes CASSGTSGRPETQYF.

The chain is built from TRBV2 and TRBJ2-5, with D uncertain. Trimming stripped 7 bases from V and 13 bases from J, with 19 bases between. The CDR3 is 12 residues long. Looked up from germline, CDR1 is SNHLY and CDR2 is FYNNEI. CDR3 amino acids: CASTLPPERTYF. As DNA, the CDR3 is TGTGCCAGCACCCTACCCCCGGAGAGGACGTACTTC. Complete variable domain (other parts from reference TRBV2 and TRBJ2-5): EPEVTQTPSHQVTQMGQEVILRCVPISNHLYFYWYRQILGQKVEFLVSFYNNEISEKSEIFDDQFSVERPDGSNFTLKIRSTKLEDSAMYFCASTLPPERTYFGPGTRLLVL.

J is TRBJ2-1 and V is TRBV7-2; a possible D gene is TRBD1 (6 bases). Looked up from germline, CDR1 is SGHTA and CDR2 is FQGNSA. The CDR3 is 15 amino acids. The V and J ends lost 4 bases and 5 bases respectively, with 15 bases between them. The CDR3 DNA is TGTGCCAGCAGCTCAGATGGTGGGGGCCACAATGAGCAGTTCTTC. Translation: CASSSDGGGHNEQFF.

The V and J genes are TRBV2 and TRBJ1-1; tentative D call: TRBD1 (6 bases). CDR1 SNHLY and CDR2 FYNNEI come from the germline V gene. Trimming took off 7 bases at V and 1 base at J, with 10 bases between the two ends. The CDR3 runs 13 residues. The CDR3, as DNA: TGTGCCAGCATCATACAGGGGAACACTGAAGCTTTCTTT. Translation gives CASIIQGNTEAFF.

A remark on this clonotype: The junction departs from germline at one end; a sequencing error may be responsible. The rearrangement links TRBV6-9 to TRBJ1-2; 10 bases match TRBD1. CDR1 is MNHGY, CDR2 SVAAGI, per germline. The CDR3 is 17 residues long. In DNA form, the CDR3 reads TGTGCCAGCAGTTACACTCCCAGGGGACAGGGGAGCTATAGCTACACCTTC. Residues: CASSYTPRGQGSYSYTF.

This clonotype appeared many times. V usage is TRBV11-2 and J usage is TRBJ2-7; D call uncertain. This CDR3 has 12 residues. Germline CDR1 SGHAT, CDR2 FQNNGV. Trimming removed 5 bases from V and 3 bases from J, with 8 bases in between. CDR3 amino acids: CASSVTSYEQYF. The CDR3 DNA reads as TGTGCCAGCAGCGTAACCAGCTACGAGCAGTACTTC.

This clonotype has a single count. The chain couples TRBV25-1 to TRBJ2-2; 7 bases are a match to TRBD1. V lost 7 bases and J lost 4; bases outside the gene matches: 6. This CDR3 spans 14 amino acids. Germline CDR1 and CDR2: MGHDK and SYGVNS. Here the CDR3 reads CASTQAGGTGELFF. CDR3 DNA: TGTGCCAGCACTCAGGCAGGGGGCACCGGGGAGCTGTTTTTT.

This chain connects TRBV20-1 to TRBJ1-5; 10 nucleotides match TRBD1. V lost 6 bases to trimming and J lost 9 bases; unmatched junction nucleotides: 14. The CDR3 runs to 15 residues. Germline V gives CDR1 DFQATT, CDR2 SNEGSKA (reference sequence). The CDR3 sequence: CSALTGTGAKRPQHF. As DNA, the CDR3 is TGCAGTGCCCTAACCGGGACAGGGGCCAAGAGGCCCCAGCATTTT.

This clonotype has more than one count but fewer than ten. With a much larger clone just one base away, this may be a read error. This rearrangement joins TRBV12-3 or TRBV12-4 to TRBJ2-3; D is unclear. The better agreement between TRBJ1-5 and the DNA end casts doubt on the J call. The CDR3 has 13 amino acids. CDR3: CASSFASGNTQHF. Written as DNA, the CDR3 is TGTGCCAGCAGTTTTGCTAGCGGGAACACGCAGCATTTT.

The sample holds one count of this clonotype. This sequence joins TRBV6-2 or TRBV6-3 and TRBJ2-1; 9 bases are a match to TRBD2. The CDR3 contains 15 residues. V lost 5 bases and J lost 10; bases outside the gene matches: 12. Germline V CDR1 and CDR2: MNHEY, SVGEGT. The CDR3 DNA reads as TGTGCCAGCAGTCCAGCGGGAGGATTGCTCCGCGAGCAGTTCTTC. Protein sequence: CASSPAGGLLREQFF.

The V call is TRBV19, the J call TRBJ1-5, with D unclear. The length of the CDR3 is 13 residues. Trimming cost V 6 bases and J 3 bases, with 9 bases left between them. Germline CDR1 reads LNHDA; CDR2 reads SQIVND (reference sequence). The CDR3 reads CASRKGTNQPQHF. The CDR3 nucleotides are TGTGCCAGTAGAAAGGGTACCAATCAGCCCCAGCATTTT.

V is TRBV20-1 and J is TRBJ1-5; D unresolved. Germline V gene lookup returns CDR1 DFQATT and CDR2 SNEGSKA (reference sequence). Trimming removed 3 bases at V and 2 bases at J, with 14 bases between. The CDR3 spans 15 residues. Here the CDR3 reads CSASFGVGGNQPQHF. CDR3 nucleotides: TGCAGTGCTAGTTTCGGGGTCGGCGGCAATCAGCCCCAGCATTTT.

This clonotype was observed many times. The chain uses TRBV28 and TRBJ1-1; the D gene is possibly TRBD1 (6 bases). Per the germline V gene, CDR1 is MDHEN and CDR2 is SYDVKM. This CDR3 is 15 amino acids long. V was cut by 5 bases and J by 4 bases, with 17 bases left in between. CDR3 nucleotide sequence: TGTGCCAGCAGTCTCCGGACAGTTGGGAGCACTGAAGCTTTCTTT. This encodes CASSLRTVGSTEAFF.